This entry describes one TCR beta chain. These data belong to a study of T cell changes during pregnancy in multiple sclerosis. Only in-frame clones appear in the TCRdb table, and some are missing; sequencing was by immunoSEQ multiplex PCR. The sample holds nearly 70,000 clones, about 90% seen once. V was clipped by 4 bases and J by 2 bases, with 14 bases between them. This CDR3 has 16 residues. Germline CDR1 reads MNHEY; CDR2 reads SVGAGI. Sequences were derived from peripheral blood, sampled in the second trimester of pregnancy. The chain recombines TRBV6-5 with TRBJ2-2; TRBD2 might be the D (6 bases). The origin of this receptor is a female donor in good health, enrolled as a control in a pregnancy study. CDR3 nucleotide sequence: TGTGCCAGCAGTTCAGGAGGGGCAGGAAACACCGGGGAGCTGTTTTTT. Translating gives CASSSGGAGNTGELFF.